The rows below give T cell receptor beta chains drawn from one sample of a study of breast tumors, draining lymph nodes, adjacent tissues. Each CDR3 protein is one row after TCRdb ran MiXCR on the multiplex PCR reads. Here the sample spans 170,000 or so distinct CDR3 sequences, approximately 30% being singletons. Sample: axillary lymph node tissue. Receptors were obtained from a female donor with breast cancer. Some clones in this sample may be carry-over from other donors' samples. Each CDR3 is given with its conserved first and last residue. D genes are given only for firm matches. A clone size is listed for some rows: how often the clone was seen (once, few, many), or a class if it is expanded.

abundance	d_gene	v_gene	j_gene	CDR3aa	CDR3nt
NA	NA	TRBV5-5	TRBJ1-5	CASSDPGTGEGNQPQHF	TGTGCCAGCAGCGATCCAGGGACGGGGGAAGGCAATCAGCCCCAGCATTTT
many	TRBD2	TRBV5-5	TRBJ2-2	CASSYTGEGYGELFF	TGTGCCAGCAGCTACACCGGGGAGGGATACGGGGAGCTGTTTTTT
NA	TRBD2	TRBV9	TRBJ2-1	CASSPPVAGGAYEQFF	TGTGCCAGCTCACCACCTGTAGCGGGAGGAGCGTATGAGCAGTTCTTC
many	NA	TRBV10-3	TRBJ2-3	CAITGQRGTDTQYF	TGTGCCATCACCGGACAAAGGGGTACAGATACGCAGTATTTT
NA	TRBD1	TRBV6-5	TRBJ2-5	CASSPGQGTNLKRSAQYF	TGTGCCAGCAGTCCGGGACAGGGGACCAACCTCAAGAGATCGGCCCAGTACTTC
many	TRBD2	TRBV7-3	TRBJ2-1	CASSKSRTSGREEQFF	TGTGCCAGCAGCAAATCTCGGACTAGCGGGAGGGAAGAGCAGTTCTTC
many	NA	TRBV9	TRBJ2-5	CASSIRGQETQYF	TGTGCCAGCAGCATCCGAGGCCAAGAGACCCAGTACTTC
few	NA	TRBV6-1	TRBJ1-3	CASSELLGRGIGNTIYF	TGTGCCAGCAGTGAGCTCTTGGGCAGGGGTATTGGAAACACCATATATTTT
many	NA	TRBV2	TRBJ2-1	CASTQNRERERNEQFF	TGTGCCAGCACCCAAAACAGGGAGAGGGAACGGAATGAGCAGTTCTTC
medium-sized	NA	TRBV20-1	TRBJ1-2	CSASSMYGYTF	TGCAGTGCTAGTAGTATGTATGGCTACACCTTC
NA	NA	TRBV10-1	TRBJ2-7	CARKEGRYEQYF	TGCGCCAGGAAGGAGGGTAGATACGAGCAGTACTTC
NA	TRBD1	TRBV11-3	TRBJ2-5	CASSRAGGRETQYF	TGTGCCAGCAGCCGGGCAGGGGGCCGGGAGACCCAGTACTTC
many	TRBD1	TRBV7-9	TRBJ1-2	CASSLGVQGGFKGYTF	TGTGCCAGCAGCTTAGGGGTGCAGGGGGGATTTAAAGGCTACACCTTC
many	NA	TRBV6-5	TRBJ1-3	CASSLRGLLSGNTIYF	TGTGCCAGCAGCCTCAGGGGCCTCCTCTCTGGAAACACCATATATTTT
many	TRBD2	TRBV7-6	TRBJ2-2	CASSFLAEVNTGELFF	TGTGCCAGCAGTTTCCTAGCGGAGGTGAACACCGGGGAGCTGTTTTTT
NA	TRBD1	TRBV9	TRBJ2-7	CASGTGSYEQYF	TGTGCCAGCGGGACAGGGTCCTACGAGCAGTACTTC
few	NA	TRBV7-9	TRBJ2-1	CASSAQSGNEQFF	TGTGCCAGCAGTGCCCAGTCCGGCAATGAGCAGTTCTTC
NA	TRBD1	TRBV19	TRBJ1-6	CASSPGQGGNSPLHF	TGTGCCAGTAGTCCCGGACAGGGTGGGAATTCACCCCTCCACTTT
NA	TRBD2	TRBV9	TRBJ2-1	CASPPPSLAGAYNEQFF	TGTGCCAGCCCACCACCGTCGCTAGCGGGGGCATACAATGAGCAGTTCTTC
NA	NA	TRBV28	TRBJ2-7	CASSLPPGNGDEQYF	TGTGCCAGCAGTCTCCCCCCAGGGAATGGCGACGAGCAGTACTTC
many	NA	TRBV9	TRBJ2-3	CASSVDDRPDTQYF	TGTGCCAGCAGCGTAGACGACCGCCCGGATACGCAGTATTTT
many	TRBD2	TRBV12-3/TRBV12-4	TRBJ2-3	CASKDSGGTDTQYF	TGTGCCAGCAAGGATAGCGGGGGGACAGATACGCAGTATTTT
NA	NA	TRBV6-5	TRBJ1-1	CASSLRGGPTEAFF	TGTGCCAGCAGTTTACGTGGGGGGCCCACTGAAGCTTTCTTT
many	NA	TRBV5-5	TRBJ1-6	CASSPRAGDSPLHF	TGTGCCAGCAGCCCGCGGGCAGGGGATTCACCCCTCCACTTT
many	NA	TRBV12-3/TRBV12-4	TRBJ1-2	CASSLEGAGYTF	TGTGCCAGCAGTTTAGAAGGGGCTGGCTACACCTTC
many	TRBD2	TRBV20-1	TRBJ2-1	CSARVGTSLNEQFF	TGCAGTGCTAGAGTGGGGACTAGTCTCAATGAGCAGTTCTTC
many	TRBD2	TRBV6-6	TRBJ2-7	CASSDRTSGRPTYEQYF	TGTGCCAGCAGTGACCGGACTAGCGGGAGGCCGACCTACGAGCAGTACTTC
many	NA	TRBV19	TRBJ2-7	CASSLDSESYEQYF	TGTGCCAGTAGTCTTGACAGTGAGTCCTACGAGCAGTACTTC
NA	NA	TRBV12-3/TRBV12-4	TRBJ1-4	CASSLTGREKLFF	TGTGCCAGCAGTTTAACGGGGCGGGAAAAACTGTTTTTT
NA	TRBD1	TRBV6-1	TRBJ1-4	CASSPTRTGVTNEKLFF	TGTGCCAGCAGTCCAACAAGGACAGGGGTAACTAATGAAAAACTGTTTTTT
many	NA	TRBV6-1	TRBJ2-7	CASSEAPTSGEQYF	TGTGCCAGCAGTGAAGCGCCGACATCGGGCGAGCAGTACTTC
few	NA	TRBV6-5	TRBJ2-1	CASTNGGPSYNEQFF	TGTGCCAGCACAAACGGGGGGCCATCCTACAATGAGCAGTTCTTC
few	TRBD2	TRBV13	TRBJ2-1	CASSTHTGLAGPYNEQFF	TGTGCCAGCAGCACCCACACCGGACTAGCGGGACCCTACAATGAGCAGTTCTTC
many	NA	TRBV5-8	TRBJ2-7	CASSFGKFEQYF	TGTGCCAGCAGCTTCGGCAAGTTCGAGCAGTACTTC
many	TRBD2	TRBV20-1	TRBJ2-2	CSARRAGGGTGELFF	TGCAGTGCTAGGCGAGCGGGGGGAGGCACCGGGGAGCTGTTTTTT
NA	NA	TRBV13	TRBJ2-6	CASSLREGSGANVLTF	TGCGCCAGCAGCTTAAGAGAGGGTTCTGGGGCCAACGTCCTGACTTTC
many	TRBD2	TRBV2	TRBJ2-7	CASNLAGGREQYF	TGTGCCAGCAATTTGGCGGGGGGCCGCGAGCAGTACTTC
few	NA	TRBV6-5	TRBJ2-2	CASSYAGGSTGELFF	TGTGCCAGCAGTTACGCAGGGGGGAGCACCGGGGAGCTGTTTTTT
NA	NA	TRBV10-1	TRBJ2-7	CASSERTVYEQYF	TGCGCCAGCAGTGAAAGGACAGTCTACGAGCAGTACTTC
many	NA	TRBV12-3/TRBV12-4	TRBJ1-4	CASSSNTNEKLFF	TGTGCCAGCAGTTCGAACACTAATGAAAAACTGTTTTTT
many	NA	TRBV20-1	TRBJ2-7	CSAREDGTYEQYF	TGCAGTGCTAGAGAGGACGGAACCTACGAGCAGTACTTC
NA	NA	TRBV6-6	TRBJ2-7	CASSYSISRRSSYEQYF	TGTGCCAGCAGTTACTCGATTTCGCGCAGATCCTCCTACGAGCAGTACTTC
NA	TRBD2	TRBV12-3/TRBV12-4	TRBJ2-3	CASSPGLAGGPVDTQYF	TGTGCCAGCAGTCCGGGACTAGCGGGGGGGCCTGTAGATACGCAGTATTTT
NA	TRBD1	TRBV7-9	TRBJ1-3	CASSQWTGGGGNTIYF	TGTGCCAGCAGCCAATGGACAGGGGGCGGTGGAAACACCATATATTTT
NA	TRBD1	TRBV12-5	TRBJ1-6	CASGPAGTGRSPLHF	TGTGCTAGTGGTCCAGCCGGGACAGGGCGGTCACCCCTCCACTTT
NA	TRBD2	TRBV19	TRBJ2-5	CASSDSGGAPQETQYF	TGTGCCAGTAGTGATAGCGGGGGGGCACCTCAAGAGACCCAGTACTTC
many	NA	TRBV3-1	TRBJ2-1	CASSGLFDAEQFF	TGTGCCAGCAGCGGCCTATTCGACGCCGAGCAGTTCTTC
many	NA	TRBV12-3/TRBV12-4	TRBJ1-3	CASRFGNLVGRNTIYF	TGTGCCAGCAGATTCGGGAATTTGGTAGGACGAAACACCATATATTTT
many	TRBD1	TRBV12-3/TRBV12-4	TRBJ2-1	CASSLARAAGTGNYNEQFF	TGTGCCAGCAGTTTAGCTCGGGCTGCCGGGACAGGAAACTACAATGAGCAGTTCTTC
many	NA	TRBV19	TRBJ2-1	CASSTERGVNEQFF	TGTGCCAGTAGTACGGAGAGAGGGGTGAATGAGCAGTTCTTC
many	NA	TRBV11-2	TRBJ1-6	CASSLGGRRNSPLHF	TGTGCCAGCAGCTTAGGGGGACGGAGAAATTCACCCCTCCACTTT
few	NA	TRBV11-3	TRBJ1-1	CASSIQLSGTEAFF	TGTGCCAGCAGCATACAGCTATCGGGGACTGAAGCTTTCTTT
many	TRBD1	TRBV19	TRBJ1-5	CASSIETGNQPQHF	TGTGCCAGTAGTATAGAGACAGGGAATCAGCCCCAGCATTTT
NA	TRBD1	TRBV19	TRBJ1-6	CASRSLTGSNPPLHF	TGTGCCAGTAGAAGCCTGACAGGGTCTAACCCACCCCTCCACTTT